The source of this TCR beta chain is a study of cytomegalovirus exposure and HLA in healthy donors. General study results and limits: When a later analysis was performed, an Asian-associated ancestry cluster reportedly had fewer N-insertions than the approximately 690-donor mean.

PCR primers comprised 60 Vbeta and 13 Jbeta primers. Some clones are missing from TCRdb's copy, which holds only in-frame ones; the method was immunoSEQ multiplex PCR. The profile covers more than 90,000 clones, with around 86% appearing a single time and approximately 4.2% taken by the ten largest. The donors gave bone marrow, and they were healthy. As concerns this clone: The antigen remains unidentified.

Trimming removed 1 base from V and 4 bases from J; junction bases left unmatched: 2. Germline assignment: CDR1 SGHTA and CDR2 FQGNSA. This CDR3 is 15 amino acids long. The gene calls are TRBV7-2 and TRBJ1-2; the match to TRBD1 covers 11 bases. The receptor's source is a woman between 65 and 79 years old in good health and CMV-seropositive. Input material: PBMCs. CDR3 region: CASSLGGQGAYGYTF. In DNA, the CDR3 is TGTGCCAGCAGCTTAGGTGGACAGGGGGCCTATGGCTACACCTTC.